The rows below give T cell receptor beta chains drawn from one sample of a study of CD8 T cells in Susac syndrome. Using its own MiXCR run on the immunoSEQ multiplex PCR reads, TCRdb lists one record per CDR3 protein. In the table there are about 200,000 distinct CDR3 sequences, roughly 95% of which are singletons. The sample comprised CD4+ T cells from PBMCs. The source of these receptors is a human donor in good health. Both conserved end residues are part of each CDR3. The D gene is left open where the match is weak. The size of a clone is reported for some rows only, either as once, few or many, or as a class for expanded clones.

size: -
J: TRBJ2-1
D: -
V: TRBV3-1
CDR3: CASSQGAESSYNEQFF
DNA: TGTGCCAGCAGCCAAGGAGCGGAGAGCTCCTACAATGAGCAGTTCTTC

size: -
J: TRBJ2-1
D: -
V: TRBV7-9
CDR3: CANIAVWGNEQFF
DNA: TGTGCCAACATAGCGGTTTGGGGGAATGAGCAGTTCTTC

size: -
J: TRBJ1-4
D: TRBD1
V: TRBV14
CDR3: CASSQTRGIEKLFF
DNA: TGTGCCAGCAGCCAAACCAGGGGGATTGAAAAACTGTTTTTT

size: -
J: TRBJ2-3
D: -
V: TRBV27
CDR3: CASSPWVGGGDGTDTQYF
DNA: TGTGCCAGCAGCCCCTGGGTCGGGGGAGGAGATGGCACAGATACGCAGTATTTT

size: -
J: TRBJ1-1
D: -
V: TRBV5-4
CDR3: CASSPPGGRTNTEAFF
DNA: TGTGCCAGCAGCCCCCCTGGCGGGAGGACGAACACTGAAGCTTTCTTT

size: -
J: TRBJ2-5
D: -
V: TRBV20-1
CDR3: CSAFRRSGGETQYF
DNA: TGCAGTGCTTTTCGAAGGTCGGGTGGAGAGACCCAGTACTTC

size: -
J: TRBJ2-1
D: TRBD2
V: TRBV27
CDR3: CASSHPGTRVNEQFF
DNA: TGTGCCAGCAGTCACCCCGGGACTAGGGTCAATGAGCAGTTCTTC

size: -
J: TRBJ1-1
D: -
V: TRBV25-1
CDR3: CASSGYSERRAEAFF
DNA: TGTGCCAGCAGTGGATACAGCGAGCGTAGGGCTGAAGCTTTCTTT

size: -
J: TRBJ1-1
D: -
V: TRBV12-3/TRBV12-4
CDR3: CASSLGSGPPDTEAFF
DNA: TGTGCCAGCAGTTTAGGGTCAGGGCCCCCAGACACTGAAGCTTTCTTT

size: -
J: TRBJ2-7
D: -
V: TRBV6-5
CDR3: CASSSLGSSYEQYF
DNA: TGTGCCAGCAGTTCACTCGGAAGCTCCTACGAGCAGTACTTC

size: once
J: TRBJ2-1
D: TRBD2
V: TRBV2
CDR3: CASSPRTSGKNEQFF
DNA: TGTGCCAGCAGTCCCCGTACTAGCGGGAAGAATGAGCAGTTCTTC

size: -
J: TRBJ1-1
D: -
V: TRBV3-1
CDR3: CASSPGARNTEAFF
DNA: TGTGCCAGCAGTCCAGGGGCCAGGAACACTGAAGCTTTCTTT

size: -
J: TRBJ1-4
D: -
V: TRBV30
CDR3: CACPGRGVDEKLFF
DNA: TGTGCCTGTCCAGGGAGGGGGGTCGATGAAAAACTGTTTTTT

size: -
J: TRBJ2-2
D: -
V: TRBV4-3
CDR3: CASSQDRQSPGVNGELFF
DNA: TGCGCCAGCAGCCAAGATCGTCAGTCGCCGGGGGTCAACGGGGAGCTGTTTTTT

size: -
J: TRBJ2-3
D: -
V: TRBV25-1
CDR3: CASSLTWQGTADTQYF
DNA: TGTGCCAGCAGTCTCACCTGGCAGGGTACGGCAGATACGCAGTATTTT

size: -
J: TRBJ2-7
D: -
V: TRBV5-1
CDR3: CASGSGRRDSYEQYF
DNA: TGCGCCAGCGGGTCGGGACGACGGGACTCCTACGAGCAGTACTTC